This entry lists 21 T cell receptor beta chains sequenced from one sample in a study of blood T cell repertoires in COVID-19. Here immunoSEQ multiplex PCR was the method, and the copy in TCRdb shows in-frame clones only, minus some. The data contain 110,000 or so clones, over 65% of them singletons. The sequenced sample consisted of peripheral blood. The source is a man aged 55 to 70 with acute or convalescent COVID-19.

This chain joins TRBV19 and TRBJ2-7, with TRBD2 identical over 12 bases. Germline lookup yields CDR1 LNHDA and CDR2 SQIVND (reference sequence). The length of the CDR3 is 18 residues. Trimming took 5 bases from V and 4 from J; bases not matched to a gene: 15. CDR3 sequence reads: CASSPGLAGFGGTYEQYF. CDR3 DNA: TGTGCCAGTAGTCCGGGACTAGCGGGCTTTGGGGGCACTTACGAGCAGTACTTC.

The chain is built from TRBV10-1 and TRBJ1-4, with D perhaps matching TRBD1 (6 bases). The CDR3 is 16 amino acids. Germline V CDR1 and CDR2: WNHNN, SYGVQD (reference sequence). V lost 10 bases, J lost 4 bases, and 22 bases lay in between. The CDR3 DNA sequence: TGCGCCAACATACTACAGGGCGCCGCCCGTAATGAAAAACTGTTTTTT. Translation gives CANILQGAARNEKLFF.

The chain uses TRBV7-8 and TRBJ1-5, with D perhaps TRBD1 (6 bases). This CDR3 is built from 15 residues. The germline V gene encodes CDR1 SGHVS and CDR2 FQNEAQ. Trimming stripped 5 bases from V and 7 bases from J, with 18 bases between. CDR3 residues: CASSDLVGADQPQHF. CDR3 nucleotide sequence: TGTGCCAGCAGCGATCTGGTGGGGGCAGACCAGCCCCAGCATTTT.

The rearrangement joins TRBV9 to TRBJ2-7, with D perhaps TRBD2 (5 bases). The CDR3 consists of 15 residues. Trimming shortened V by 4 bases and J by 1 base, and 15 bases separated the two germline ends. Germline values: CDR1 SGDLS, CDR2 YYNGEE. The CDR3 sequence is CASSFGKDGSYEQYF. For the CDR3, the DNA is TGTGCCAGCAGCTTCGGGAAAGACGGTTCCTACGAGCAGTACTTC.

V is TRBV5-8 and J is TRBJ2-7; D may be TRBD1 (6 bases). CDR3 length equals 16 residues. V was cut by 4 bases and J by 1 base, with 18 bases left in between. Germline V gene data show CDR1 as SGHTS and CDR2 as YDEGEE. The CDR3 DNA reads as TGTGCCAGCAGCAAGGGACCGGGACACCAGTCCTACGAGCAGTACTTC. It codes for CASSKGPGHQSYEQYF.

For this clone: The junction and the germline gene differ at one end; a read error may be behind it. The chain recombines TRBV7-2 with TRBJ2-4; a possible D gene is TRBD1 (5 bases). CDR1 is SGHTA and CDR2 is FQGNSA in the germline V gene. The length of the CDR3 is 12 residues. The CDR3 loop is CASSLDGAAKDF. DNA of the CDR3: TGTGCCAGCAGCTTAGATGGGGCAGCCAAGGACTTC.

A few counts support this clone. The chain's CDR3 is CATQGEGLGYTF. The CDR3 DNA sequence: TGTGCCACCCAAGGGGAGGGGCTTGGCTACACCTTC. This rearrangement joins TRBV24-1 to TRBJ1-2; perhaps TRBD1 as D (5 bases). Germline V CDR1 and CDR2: KGHDR, SFDVKD. This CDR3 contains 12 residues. The germline V and J ends were trimmed by 9 bases and 7 bases, with 14 bases remaining between them.

V is TRBV19 and J is TRBJ1-4; the D gene is possibly TRBD1 (5 bases). Trimming stripped 6 bases from V and 8 bases from J, with 16 bases between. This CDR3 region has 14 residues. Germline CDR1 is LNHDA and CDR2 is SQIVND (reference sequence). The CDR3 DNA reads as TGTGCCAGTAGCCCCTTGGAGGGGTTGGAAAAACTGTTTTTT. This gives the protein CASSPLEGLEKLFF.

V is TRBV24-1 and J is TRBJ1-1; tentative D call: TRBD1 (5 bases). The ends were cut back, 0 bases at V and 11 bases at J, with 15 bases in the middle. Germline loops: CDR1 KGHDR, CDR2 SFDVKD. This CDR3 comprises 14 residues. CDR3 protein: CATSDLGQGKGAFF. The CDR3 region has the DNA TGTGCCACCAGTGATTTGGGGCAGGGTAAAGGGGCTTTCTTT.

The chain is built from TRBV3-1 (or the pseudogene TRBV3-2) and TRBJ2-7; TRBD2 matches at 7 bases. V was pared by 4 bases and J by 0 bases, with 6 bases of the junction left unmatched. The CDR3 spans 15 residues. CDR1 LGHDT and CDR2 YNNKEL come from the germline V gene (reference sequence). The CDR3 sequence: CASSPTSATSYEQYF. The CDR3 bases are TGTGCCAGCAGCCCAACTAGCGCGACCTCCTACGAGCAGTACTTC.

There are many counts of this clone. The chain joins TRBV19 to TRBJ2-1; D remains ambiguous. From germline, CDR1 is LNHDA and CDR2 SQIVND (reference sequence). Trimming pared 6 bases from V and 0 bases from J, leaving 12 bases between. This CDR3 comprises 15 residues. Here the CDR3 reads CASSVAASSYNEQFF. CDR3 sequence (DNA): TGTGCCAGTAGCGTAGCCGCCAGCTCCTACAATGAGCAGTTCTTC.

The rearrangement uses TRBV29-1 and TRBJ1-1, with D unresolved. Trimming cost V 3 bases and J 0 bases, with 5 bases left between them. The CDR3 loop spans 12 amino acids. Germline CDR1 SQVTM, CDR2 ANQGSEA. Written as DNA, the CDR3 is TGCAGCGTTGACTCGGTGAACACTGAAGCTTTCTTT. Its translation: CSVDSVNTEAFF. Together with reference TRBV29-1 and TRBJ1-1, the CDR3 gives the full variable domain: SAVISQKPSRDICQRGTSLTIQCQVDSQVTMMFWYRQQPGQSLTLIATANQGSEATYESGFVIDKFPISRPNLTFSTLTVSNMSPEDSSIYLCSVDSVNTEAFFGQGTRLTVV.

This clone was found once. The V gene is TRBV28, the J gene TRBJ2-7; 7 bases agree with TRBD1. The CDR3 sequence is 14 residues long. CDR1 MDHEN and CDR2 SYDVKM come from the germline V gene. After removal of 8 bases from V and 4 bases from J, the junction contained 11 bases not matched to a gene. CDR3 nucleotides: TGTGCCAGCTCTACTGGGGACAGCTTATACGAGCAGTACTTC. It translates to CASSTGDSLYEQYF.

This chain joins TRBV30 and TRBJ2-7; 9 bases agree with TRBD1. Germline CDR1 reads GTSNPN; CDR2 reads SVGIG (reference sequence). V lost 5 bases and J lost 3; bases outside the gene matches: 8. The CDR3 consists of 14 residues. The CDR3 DNA follows: TGTGCCTGGGGCACAGGACAGGGGATCTACGAGCAGTACTTC. Amino acids: CAWGTGQGIYEQYF.

The rearrangement joins TRBV7-9 to TRBJ2-5; no reliable D call. The CDR3 has 12 residues. Trimming took 5 bases from V and 7 from J, leaving 11 bases between them. Germline V lookup: CDR1 SEHNR, CDR2 FQNEAQ (reference sequence). The CDR3 spells CASSPSLRTQYF. The CDR3 nucleotides read TGTGCCAGCAGCCCCTCCCTTCGGACCCAGTACTTC.

The rearrangement uses TRBV14 and TRBJ2-1, with D possibly matching TRBD2 (5 bases). Deletions cut 0 bases from V and 9 bases from J, with 9 bases between. The germline CDR1 and CDR2 sequences are SGHDN and FVKESK. This CDR3 contains 13 residues. Here the CDR3 DNA reads TGTGCCAGCAGCCAAGATCTAGCAGCTGAGCAGTTCTTC. This sequence encodes CASSQDLAAEQFF.

This clone was recorded once. The chain joins TRBV7-8 to TRBJ2-7; no clear D gene. The CDR3 length is 14 residues. Germline CDR1 and CDR2: SGHVS and FQNEAQ. V was cut by 0 bases and J by 3 bases, with 9 bases left in between. This CDR3 is CASSLAATGYEQYF. The CDR3, as DNA: TGTGCCAGCAGCTTAGCAGCGACTGGCTACGAGCAGTACTTC.

The J gene is TRBJ2-5, the V gene TRBV11-2; possibly TRBD1 for D (5 bases). The CDR3 sequence is 16 residues long. Deletions cut 3 bases from V and 0 bases from J, with 14 bases between. CDR1 is SGHAT and CDR2 is FQNNGV in the germline V gene. This CDR3 is CASSFERGAYQETQYF. For the CDR3, the DNA is TGTGCCAGCAGCTTCGAAAGGGGCGCGTACCAAGAGACCCAGTACTTC. The full variable domain, completed using reference TRBV11-2 and TRBJ2-5, is EAGVAQSPRYKIIEKRQSVAFWCNPISGHATLYWYQQILGQGPKLLIQFQNNGVVDDSQLPKDRFSAERLKGVDSTLKIQPAKLEDSAVYLCASSFERGAYQETQYFGPGTRLLVL.

The DNA of the CDR3 is TGTGCCAGCAGTTTAGGCCCAGCCTCGGGTGGCTACACCTTC. This codes for CASSLGPASGGYTF. The chain links TRBV28 to TRBJ1-2, with D unresolved. V was shortened by 2 bases and J by 7 bases, with 14 bases between the two germline ends. The CDR3 totals 14 residues. The V gene's germline CDR1 is MDHEN and CDR2 SYDVKM.

This chain connects TRBV24-1 to TRBJ2-3; tentatively, D is TRBD1 (6 bases). This CDR3 comprises 16 residues. CDR1 KGHDR and CDR2 SFDVKD come from the germline V gene. V was pared by 6 bases and J by 4 bases, with 19 bases between. CDR3 DNA: TGTGCCACCAGTCGAACAGGGTCCCTAAGTGCAGATACGCAGTATTTT. This sequence encodes CATSRTGSLSADTQYF.

The rearrangement joins TRBV3-1 (or the pseudogene TRBV3-2) to TRBJ2-3; 9 nucleotides match TRBD1. Germline V lookup: CDR1 LGHDT, CDR2 YNNKEL (reference sequence). V lost 2 bases, J lost 3 bases, and 6 bases stayed unmatched. The CDR3 is 16 amino acids. CDR3 loop: CASSQSGTGWTDTQYF. CDR3 nucleotides: TGTGCCAGCAGCCAATCCGGGACAGGGTGGACAGATACGCAGTATTTT.